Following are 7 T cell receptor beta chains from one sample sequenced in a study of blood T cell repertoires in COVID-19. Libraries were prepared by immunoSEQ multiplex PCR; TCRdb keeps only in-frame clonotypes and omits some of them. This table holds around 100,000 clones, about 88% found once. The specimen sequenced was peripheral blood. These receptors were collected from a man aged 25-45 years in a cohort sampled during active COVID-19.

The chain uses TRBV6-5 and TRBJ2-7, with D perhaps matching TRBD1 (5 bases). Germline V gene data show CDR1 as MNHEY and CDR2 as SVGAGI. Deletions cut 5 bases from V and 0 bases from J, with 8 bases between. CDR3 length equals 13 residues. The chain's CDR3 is CASSHGASYEQYF. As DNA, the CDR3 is TGTGCCAGCAGTCATGGGGCCTCCTACGAGCAGTACTTC.

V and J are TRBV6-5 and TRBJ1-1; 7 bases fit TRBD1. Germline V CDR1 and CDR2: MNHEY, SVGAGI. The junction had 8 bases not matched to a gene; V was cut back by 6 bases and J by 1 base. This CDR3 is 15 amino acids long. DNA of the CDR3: TGTGCCAGCAGGCAGGGGGTGGCCAAGAACACTGAAGCTTTCTTT. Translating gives CASRQGVAKNTEAFF.

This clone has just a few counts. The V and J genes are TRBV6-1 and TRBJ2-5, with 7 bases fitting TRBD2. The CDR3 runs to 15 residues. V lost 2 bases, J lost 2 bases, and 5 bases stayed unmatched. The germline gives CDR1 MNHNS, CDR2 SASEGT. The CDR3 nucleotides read TGTGCCAGCAGTGAATTGGCGGGAGCTCAAGAGACCCAGTACTTC. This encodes CASSELAGAQETQYF.

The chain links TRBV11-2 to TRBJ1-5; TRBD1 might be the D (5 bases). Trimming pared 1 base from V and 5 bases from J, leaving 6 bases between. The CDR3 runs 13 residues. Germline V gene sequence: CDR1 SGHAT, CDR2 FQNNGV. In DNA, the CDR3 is TGTGCCAGCAGCTTAGGGGGGGATCAGCCCCAGCATTTT. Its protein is CASSLGGDQPQHF.

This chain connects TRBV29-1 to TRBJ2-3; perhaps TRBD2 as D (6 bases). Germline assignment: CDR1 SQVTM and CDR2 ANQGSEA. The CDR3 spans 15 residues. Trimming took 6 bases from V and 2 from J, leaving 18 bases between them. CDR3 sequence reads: CSVRVLADYTDTQYF. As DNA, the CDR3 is TGCAGCGTACGAGTTTTAGCGGACTACACAGATACGCAGTATTTT.

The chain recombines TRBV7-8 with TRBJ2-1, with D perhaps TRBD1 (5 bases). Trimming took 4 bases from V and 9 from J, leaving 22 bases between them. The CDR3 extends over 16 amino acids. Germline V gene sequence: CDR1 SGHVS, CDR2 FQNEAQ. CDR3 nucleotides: TGTGCCAGCAGCTCGATTACCGCCCAGGGTCGGGCTGAGCAGTTCTTC. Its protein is CASSSITAQGRAEQFF.

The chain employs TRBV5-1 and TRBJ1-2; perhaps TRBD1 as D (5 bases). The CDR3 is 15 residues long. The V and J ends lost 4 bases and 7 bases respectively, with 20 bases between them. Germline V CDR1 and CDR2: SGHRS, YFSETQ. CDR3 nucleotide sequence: TGCGCCAGCAGCCCGGGAGGGGCAGGGTTGAGTGGCTACACCTTC. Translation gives CASSPGGAGLSGYTF.